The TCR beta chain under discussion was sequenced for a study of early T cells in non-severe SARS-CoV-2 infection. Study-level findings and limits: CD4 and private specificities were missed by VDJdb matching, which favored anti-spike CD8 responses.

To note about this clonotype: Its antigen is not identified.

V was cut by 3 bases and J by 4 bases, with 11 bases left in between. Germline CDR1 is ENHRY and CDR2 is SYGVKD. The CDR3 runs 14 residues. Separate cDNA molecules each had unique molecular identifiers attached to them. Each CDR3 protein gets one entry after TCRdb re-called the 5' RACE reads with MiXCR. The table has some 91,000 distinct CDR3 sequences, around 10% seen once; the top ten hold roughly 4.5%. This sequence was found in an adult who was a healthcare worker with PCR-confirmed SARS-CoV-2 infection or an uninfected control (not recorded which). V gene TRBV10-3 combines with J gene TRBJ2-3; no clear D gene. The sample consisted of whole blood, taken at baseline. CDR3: CAISELQGPDTQYF. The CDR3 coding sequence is TGTGCCATCAGTGAATTGCAAGGCCCAGATACGCAGTATTTT.